Below, one T cell receptor (beta chain) is given with its context. Germline V CDR1 and CDR2: MNHEY, SMNVEV (reference sequence). The CDR3 spans 19 residues. After removal of 1 base from V and 9 bases from J, the junction contained 20 bases not matched to a gene. Data came from immunoSEQ multiplex PCR; TCRdb stores just in-frame clones and leaves some out. The table lists under 130,000 clones, around 80% of them singletons, with around 3% in the top ten. These data come from a study of T cell clones after liver transplantation. Turning to the study itself: Samples came from ITN030ST, which attempted immunosuppression withdrawal within 2 years of liver transplantation. Until 12-24 months post-transplant, subjects got standard immunosuppression and no induction.

The V gene is TRBV27, the J gene TRBJ2-1; TRBD2 matches 8 bases. Sequenced here: CD4+ T cells from blood, sampled 47 months after liver transplant. This receptor was taken from a human patient who received a liver transplant. The T cells may come from the graft donor. CDR3 region: CASSLWPLSGTRKEGEQFF. CDR3 sequence (DNA): TGTGCCAGCAGTTTATGGCCACTCTCCGGGACTAGAAAGGAGGGTGAGCAGTTCTTC.